Shown below are 10 T cell receptor beta chains from a single sample sequenced in a study of blood T cell repertoires in COVID-19. Sequencing used immunoSEQ multiplex PCR; TCRdb keeps in-frame clones, though not all of them. The data hold roughly 130,000 clones, with 70% to 90% observed a single time. Input material: peripheral blood. Source of these receptors: a woman in her sixties with acute or convalescent COVID-19.

The gene calls are TRBV30 and TRBJ2-3, with a weak D call TRBD1 (5 bases). Trimming removed 3 bases from V and 1 base from J, with 8 bases in between. CDR1 is GTSNPN, CDR2 SVGIG, per germline (reference sequence). The CDR3 consists of 13 residues. This CDR3 reads CAWRGAGTDTQYF. The CDR3 DNA is TGTGCCTGGAGAGGGGCTGGCACAGATACGCAGTATTTT.

The rearrangement links TRBV29-1 to TRBJ1-1; 10 bases are a match to TRBD1. CDR1 is SQVTM and CDR2 is ANQGSEA in the germline V gene. The CDR3 totals 14 residues. Germline trimming cut 5 bases from V and 3 bases from J; bases unmatched to any gene: 6. CDR3 sequence reads: CSVHLGQGDTEAFF. Here the CDR3 DNA reads TGCAGCGTTCACCTCGGACAGGGGGACACTGAAGCTTTCTTT.

The chain couples TRBV28 to TRBJ2-1; D gene ambiguous. Per germline, CDR1 MDHEN and CDR2 SYDVKM. The V and J ends lost 2 bases and 5 bases respectively, with 4 bases between them. The CDR3 is 12 amino acids. The CDR3 coding sequence is TGTGCCAGCAGTTTAGGAGACAATGAGCAGTTCTTC. Its translation: CASSLGDNEQFF.

The V call is TRBV11-3, the J call TRBJ1-6; D unresolved. Trimming pared 5 bases from V and 8 bases from J, leaving 7 bases between. CDR1 SGHNT and CDR2 YENEEA come from the germline V gene. The CDR3 runs 12 residues. CDR3 amino acids: CASSHGDSPLHF. The CDR3 DNA sequence: TGTGCCAGCAGCCACGGTGATTCACCCCTCCACTTT.

The chain has TRBV5-1 and TRBJ2-5, with a tentative D call TRBD1 (6 bases). V was clipped by 5 bases and J by 2 bases, with 7 bases between them. The CDR3 runs to 12 residues. Germline V lookup: CDR1 SGHRS, CDR2 YFSETQ. CDR3 residues: CASRDSQETQYF. As DNA, the CDR3 is TGCGCCAGCAGGGACAGTCAAGAGACCCAGTACTTC.

This clone has just one count. This sequence joins TRBV13 and TRBJ1-2, with D hard to call. CDR1 and CDR2 (germline): PRHDT, FYEKMQ (reference sequence). The CDR3 is 15 amino acids. V lost 6 bases, J lost 0 bases, and 14 bases lay in between. CDR3 amino acids: CASRVRGSANYGYTF. The CDR3 nucleotides are TGTGCCAGCAGGGTTCGGGGTTCAGCTAACTATGGCTACACCTTC. The full variable domain, its missing parts supplied by reference TRBV13 and TRBJ1-2, is AAGVIQSPRHLIKEKRETATLKCYPIPRHDTVYWYQQGPGQDPQFLISFYEKMQSDKGSIPDRFSAQQFSDYHSELNMSSLELGDSALYFCASRVRGSANYGYTFGSGTRLTVV.

This rearrangement joins TRBV20-1 to TRBJ2-3; 11 nucleotides match TRBD2. The V segment lost 3 bases and the J segment 3 bases; nucleotides outside the gene matches: 11. The CDR3 loop spans 17 amino acids. CDR1 and CDR2 from the germline V gene are DFQATT and SNEGSKA (reference sequence). CDR3 nucleotide sequence: TGCAGTGCTAGTAGGGGACTAGCGGCGCTAGCGACAGATACGCAGTATTTT. Encoded protein: CSASRGLAALATDTQYF.

V is TRBV5-6 and J is TRBJ2-7; unclear D gene. CDR1 SGHDT and CDR2 YYEEEE come from the germline V gene. V gave up 5 bases and J gave up 0 bases, with 12 bases separating them. This CDR3 contains 14 residues. The chain's CDR3 is CASRGISSSYEQYF. The CDR3 bases are TGTGCCAGCAGAGGAATTAGCAGCTCCTACGAGCAGTACTTC.

V and J are TRBV28 and TRBJ2-7; 10 positions agree with TRBD2. Per the germline V gene, CDR1 is MDHEN and CDR2 is SYDVKM. The length of the CDR3 is 12 residues. Trimming at V came to 6 bases and at J to 6 bases, leaving 2 bases not matched to a gene. CDR3 nucleotides: TGTGCCAGCAGGTGGACTAGCGGCGAGCAGTACTTC. Encoded protein: CASRWTSGEQYF.

The chain employs TRBV3-1 (or the pseudogene TRBV3-2) and TRBJ1-1; D is undetermined. The V gene lost 5 bases and the J gene lost 2 bases, with 12 bases spanning the gap. The CDR3 consists of 14 residues. From germline, CDR1 is LGHDT and CDR2 YNNKEL (reference sequence). This CDR3 reads CASSSAGENTEAFF. The DNA of the CDR3 is TGTGCCAGCAGCAGTGCGGGAGAAAACACTGAAGCTTTCTTT.